The 9 T cell receptor beta chains in this list originate from one sample, sequenced in a study of shared clonotypes between healthy human individuals. Assay used: immunoSEQ multiplex PCR; TCRdb lists only in-frame clones, some missing. This sample has roughly 2,000,000 clones, with 85% to 95% found just once. The naive CD8 population came from CD45RO-negative cells selected for CCR7, without terminally differentiated effector memory CD45RA+ cells. Sequences were obtained from naive CD8+ T cells from PBMCs. The receptor source for this set is a man aged 18 to 30 in good health. Some clones in this sample may be carry-over from other donors' samples.

The chain is built from TRBV11-2 and TRBJ2-3; TRBD2 aligns across 8 bases. This CDR3 is built from 17 residues. CDR1 is SGHAT, CDR2 FQNNGV, per germline. V trimming: 5 bases; J trimming: 4 bases; junction bases outside the gene matches: 14. This CDR3 reads CASSPKKREKLADTQYF. In DNA form, the CDR3 reads TGTGCCAGCAGCCCCAAAAAGCGGGAGAAATTGGCAGATACGCAGTATTTT.

This clone has just one count. The gene calls are TRBV7-2 and TRBJ2-1; TRBD2 agrees at 8 bases. The V and J ends lost 3 bases and 9 bases, in that order; junction bases with no gene match: 4. The germline gives CDR1 SGHTA, CDR2 FQGNSA. The length of the CDR3 is 13 residues. CDR3 sequence: CASSFGLAIEQFF. The CDR3 bases are TGTGCCAGCAGCTTCGGACTAGCTATTGAGCAGTTCTTC.

This clone was found a few times. This same CDR3 is encoded by further DNA sequences in the sample. V gene TRBV7-9 combines with J gene TRBJ1-1; no clear D. CDR3 length equals 12 residues. The V gene's germline CDR1 is SEHNR and CDR2 FQNEAQ (reference sequence). The V and J ends lost 2 bases and 4 bases respectively, with 5 bases between them. CDR3 loop: CASSLSGTEAFF. CDR3 nucleotide sequence: TGTGCCAGCAGCTTATCGGGCACTGAAGCTTTCTTT.

The chain couples TRBV5-6 to TRBJ2-1; the match to TRBD2 covers 7 bases. Germline V gives CDR1 SGHDT, CDR2 YYEEEE. CDR3 size: 15 residues. V shed 0 bases, J shed 5 bases, and the junction held 5 bases outside the gene matches. The CDR3: CASSLGTRSHNEQFF. DNA of the CDR3: TGTGCCAGCAGCTTGGGGACTAGGAGTCACAATGAGCAGTTCTTC.

V usage is TRBV5-1 and J usage is TRBJ2-5, with TRBD1 matching 12 bases. Looked up from germline, CDR1 is SGHRS and CDR2 is YFSETQ. Unmatched junction bases numbered 7, after V lost 5 bases and J lost 5 bases. The CDR3 runs 15 residues. The CDR3 region is CASRPPGQGAETQYF. CDR3 nucleotide sequence: TGCGCCAGCAGACCACCGGGACAGGGGGCGGAGACCCAGTACTTC.

This rearrangement joins TRBV11-2 to TRBJ2-5; D is unresolved. This CDR3 comprises 14 residues. V was shortened by 3 bases and J by 0 bases, with 8 bases between the two germline ends. Germline V gene lookup returns CDR1 SGHAT and CDR2 FQNNGV. Here the CDR3 DNA reads TGTGCCAGCAGCTTGTGGCTGAACCAAGAGACCCAGTACTTC. This sequence encodes CASSLWLNQETQYF.

This sequence joins TRBV10-3 and TRBJ2-1; a possible D gene is TRBD1 (6 bases). The CDR3 contains 13 residues. Trimming pared 0 bases from V and 8 bases from J, leaving 8 bases between. The germline CDR1 and CDR2 sequences are ENHRY and SYGVKD. CDR3 sequence: CAISESAGDEQFF. CDR3 DNA sequence: TGTGCCATCAGTGAGTCAGCAGGGGATGAGCAGTTCTTC.

The chain uses TRBV7-6 and TRBJ2-2; 8 nucleotides agree with TRBD1. This CDR3 comprises 17 residues. CDR1 is SGHVS and CDR2 is FNYEAQ in the germline V gene. The ends lost 1 base at V and 4 bases at J; junction bases unmatched: 8. This CDR3 reads CASSLDNRGASTGELFF. In DNA form, the CDR3 reads TGTGCCAGCAGCTTAGATAACAGGGGGGCATCCACCGGGGAGCTGTTTTTT.

The V gene is TRBV4-3, the J gene TRBJ2-4; 8 bases fit TRBD1. The V gene end was trimmed by 0 bases and the J gene end by 0 bases; junction bases not matched to a gene: 16. From germline, CDR1 is LGHNA and CDR2 YSLEER. The CDR3 sequence is 21 residues long. DNA of the CDR3: TGCGCCAGCAGCCAAGATCTCCTTCCCAGGGGGCGCCTTATAGCCAAAAACATTCAGTACTTC. Translation: CASSQDLLPRGRLIAKNIQYF.